Described below is a single T cell receptor beta chain sequence and its context. This clonotype occurred many times. Its specific antigen is unknown. No base qualities exist here, and no much larger clone lies one base off it. The data stem from a study of T cells in Graves' hyperthyroidism and ophthalmopathy (dated by TCRdb to the late 2010s). In the study overall: Peripheral blood was sampled at the time of initial diagnosis, prior to any treatment. Thyroid tissue and blood T-cell repertoires from six Graves' hyperthyroidism patients were also compared in the study. After sampling, hyperthyroidism patients received methimazole starting at 30 mg daily, and ophthalmopathy patients received high-dose intravenous methylprednisolone. The roughly 91 discovery patients were randomly divided into training and test sets at a 7:3 ratio. To identify TCR V-J signatures that set the groups apart, the researchers used a discovery cohort of approximately 98 patients, made up of 40 to 45 with Graves' ophthalmopathy and about 60 with stable Graves' hyperthyroidism. The paper describes TCR Vbeta CDR3 sequencing of 135 peripheral blood samples, made up of 40 to 45 ophthalmopathy patients, approximately 76 hyperthyroidism patients and about 17 progressor patients. Whether ophthalmopathy could be predicted prospectively was tested in an independent validation cohort made up of some 20 hyperthyroidism patients plus 17 patients who later progressed to ophthalmopathy. Broad study findings and their caveats: In validation, progression to ophthalmopathy was predicted by the model with approximately 67% sensitivity and around 76% specificity, a median of approximately 6.5 months before onset. Most expanded thyroid clonotypes (frequency above 0.001) were also found in blood, which suggests that blood repertoires may mirror thyroid immune responses. A model built on a 13 V-J signature distinguished ophthalmopathy from stable hyperthyroidism, reaching 87.88% sensitivity and about 81% specificity in cross-validation and 80%/75% in testing. No statistical method was used to fix the sample size in advance, and group allocation was not hidden from the investigators.

The TCR beta CDR3 regions were amplified from RNA transcripts. For the first round of RT-PCR on the TCR CDR3, the HTBI primer set was used together with the Qiagen OneStep RT-PCR kit. Libraries were constructed in a second round of multiplex PCR, after which size selection and purification were carried out. Libraries were sequenced paired-end with 100 bp reads on an Illumina HiSeq2000. In the authors' own workflow: SOAPnuke was used to process the raw data, throwing out any read that contained adapters or uncalled bases, had a mean Phred below 15, or lacked an exact constant-primer or identifier match. High-quality paired reads were merged with COPE v1.2.5, and unique nucleotide sequences were defined as clonotypes. MiTCR v1.1 was used to align the clonotypes against IMGT TRBV, TRBD and TRBJ reference segments. Analysis was restricted to V-J combinations with a frequency above 0.0001, which covered 98% to 99.2% of repertoires. The TCS score was defined as the ratio of F50 (clonal expansion) to E x V (chaos), calculated using BLOSUM62-based TCRdist between CDR3 peptides within each V-J. Welch's t-statistics and random forest reduced around 520 V-J features to 13, which were used in a naive Bayes classifier (R e1071). Clones were called with MiXCR by TCRdb after fastp trimmed the public reads at Q25, and only in-frame beta chains were retained. Entries are consolidated by CDR3 protein sequence, retaining the most common genes and DNA. The V and J calls reflect TCRdb's pipeline rather than the authors' work. Counted in this sample were around 180,000 distinct CDR3 sequences; over 15% of them appeared once. In total, the top ten clones hold 25% to 30% of the sample.

Graves' hyperthyroidism was defined as stable when no progression to ophthalmopathy occurred over 18 months of follow-up. Hyperthyroidism patients were newly diagnosed, with disease duration under 2 months, and aged 18 to 65 years. Exclusion was applied to patients with uncontrolled infections, other autoimmune diseases, pregnancy or lactation. Clinical symptoms, serum thyroxine and TRAb, thyroid ultrasound, and orbital computed tomography formed the basis for the diagnoses. Ficoll-Paque density gradient centrifugation was used to isolate PBMCs from 8 to 10 ml of fresh peripheral blood. Total RNA was extracted with Trizol reagent, and quality was checked on an Agilent 2100 Bioanalyzer. CDR1 MGHRA and CDR2 YSYEKL were looked up in the germline V gene. The CDR3 has 18 amino acids, counting the end cysteine and phenylalanine. The CDR3 DNA has 54 bases and is translated from base 1. Trimming removed 1 base from V and 0 bases from J, leaving 18 bases between the germline ends.

The sequence was obtained from a woman aged 50 to 60 with Graves' hyperthyroidism. The chain uses TRBV4-1 and TRBJ2-5; the D segment is perhaps TRBD1 or TRBD2, each sharing 6 matched bases. The sample was blood. Read as DNA, the sequence is TGCGCCAGCAGCCAAGGGCTGGTTAGGGGGAGGTACCAAGAGACCCAGTACTTC. The encoded protein is CASSQGLVRGRYQETQYF.